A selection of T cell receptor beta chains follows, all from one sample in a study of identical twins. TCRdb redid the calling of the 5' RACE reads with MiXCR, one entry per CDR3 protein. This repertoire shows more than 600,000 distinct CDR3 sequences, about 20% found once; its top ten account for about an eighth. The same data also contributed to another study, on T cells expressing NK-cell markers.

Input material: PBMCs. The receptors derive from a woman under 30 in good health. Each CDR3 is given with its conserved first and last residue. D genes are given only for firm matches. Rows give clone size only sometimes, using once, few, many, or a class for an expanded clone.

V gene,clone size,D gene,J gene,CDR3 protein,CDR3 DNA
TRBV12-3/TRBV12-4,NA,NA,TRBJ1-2,CASSLASGGSYGYTF,TGTGCCAGCAGTTTAGCGTCGGGCGGTTCCTATGGCTACACCTTC
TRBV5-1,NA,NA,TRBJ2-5,CASRQTQETQYF,TGCGCCAGCAGGCAGACTCAAGAGACCCAGTACTTC
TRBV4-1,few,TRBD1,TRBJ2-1,CASSLGTGDDEQFF,TGCGCCAGCAGCCTAGGGACAGGGGATGATGAGCAGTTCTTC
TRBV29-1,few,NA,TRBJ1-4,CSASRGINEKLFF,TGCAGCGCGTCGAGGGGGATTAATGAAAAACTGTTTTTT
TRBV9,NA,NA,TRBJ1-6,CASSVDGKRNSPLHF,TGTGCCAGCAGCGTAGACGGGAAGAGGAATTCACCCCTCCACTTT
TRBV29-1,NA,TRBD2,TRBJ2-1,CSVSSRLAGAPGDEQFF,TGCAGCGTCTCCTCCCGGCTAGCGGGAGCCCCAGGGGATGAGCAGTTCTTC
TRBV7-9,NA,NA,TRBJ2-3,CASSFQQSTDTQYF,TGTGCCAGCAGCTTTCAACAGAGCACAGATACGCAGTATTTT
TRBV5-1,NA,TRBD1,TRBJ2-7,CASSLAPGQGIYEQYF,TGCGCCAGCAGCTTGGCCCCGGGACAGGGGATCTACGAGCAGTACTTC
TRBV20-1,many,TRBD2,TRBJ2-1,CSAKFASGRNNEQFF,TGCAGTGCTAAATTTGCTAGCGGGAGGAACAATGAGCAGTTCTTC
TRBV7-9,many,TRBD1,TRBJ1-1,CASSLDRGRQAFF,TGTGCCAGCAGCTTAGACAGGGGGAGGCAAGCTTTCTTT
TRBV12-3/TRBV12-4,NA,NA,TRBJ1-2,CASTPRRDYGYTF,TGTGCCAGCACTCCCCGTCGCGACTATGGCTACACCTTC
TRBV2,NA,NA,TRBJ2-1,CAAGWKASSNEQFF,TGTGCCGCCGGGTGGAAGGCTAGCAGCAATGAGCAGTTCTTC
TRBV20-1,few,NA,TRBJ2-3,CSARGPSHFPDTQYF,TGCAGTGCTAGGGGTCCTTCACACTTCCCAGATACGCAGTATTTT
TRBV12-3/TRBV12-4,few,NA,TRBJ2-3,CASSLAGTLQNTQYF,TGTGCCAGCAGTTTAGCGGGGACACTCCAAAATACGCAGTATTTT
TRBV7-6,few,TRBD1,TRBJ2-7,CASSYGQGPTGQYF,TGTGCCAGCAGCTATGGACAGGGACCGACTGGGCAGTACTTC
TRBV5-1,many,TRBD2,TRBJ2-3,CASSGLAGTDTQYF,TGCGCCAGCAGCGGATTAGCGGGAACAGATACGCAGTATTTT
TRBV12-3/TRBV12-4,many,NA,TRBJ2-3,CASSLAGVEDTQYF,TGTGCCAGCAGTTTAGCGGGGGTTGAAGATACGCAGTATTTT
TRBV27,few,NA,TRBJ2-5,CASSLFTDRYNQETQYF,TGTGCCAGCAGTTTATTCACAGACAGGTACAACCAAGAGACCCAGTACTTC
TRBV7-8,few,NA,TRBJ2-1,CASSFVRHMPYGQFF,TGTGCCAGCAGCTTCGTGCGGCATATGCCCTACGGGCAGTTCTTC
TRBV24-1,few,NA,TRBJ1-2,CATSDQDSYGYTF,TGTGCCACCAGTGACCAGGACAGCTATGGCTACACCTTC
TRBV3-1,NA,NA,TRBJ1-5,CASSQGRGYQPQHF,TGTGCCAGCAGCCAGGGTAGGGGGTACCAGCCCCAGCATTTT
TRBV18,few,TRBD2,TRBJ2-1,CASSPPGGASEQFF,TGTGCCAGCTCACCACCCGGGGGGGCATCTGAGCAGTTCTTC
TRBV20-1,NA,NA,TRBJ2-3,CSVAVAETIF,TGCAGTGTAGCCGTAGCGGAGACGATATTT